This TCR beta chain was sequenced during a study of T-cell reconstitution after alpha-beta-depleted transplantation in children (dated by TCRdb to about 2016). Context from the whole study: Using TCR repertoire profiling, the study quantitatively followed how T-cell immune reconstitution unfolded in children after TCRalphabeta/CD19-depleted allogeneic hematopoietic cell transplantation.

Library preparation employed PCR. TCRdb records Illumina HiSeq 2500 as the sequencer. TCR libraries were prepared with molecular barcoding, using unique molecular identifiers to normalize TCRbeta repertoire quantification. TCRdb reprocessing: public reads trimmed at Q25 with fastp, clones called with MiXCR, in-frame beta chains kept. Every distinct CDR3 protein forms one entry, paired with its most common genes and DNA. The sample includes about 610,000 distinct CDR3 sequences, with about 10% observed a single time. The ten largest clones represent about 4.2% of the sample. This clonotype has just a few counts. Its antigen target is currently unknown. The sample holds no much larger clone one base away, and base qualities are not on file. Compared with germline, V lacks 0 bases and J lacks 2 bases; bases without a gene match: 11. The CDR3 spans 19 residues, from the cysteine through the phenylalanine. CDR3 DNA is the only sequence kept; it has 57 bases, read in frame from the first base. The germline V gene specifies LGHNA as CDR1 and YSLEER as CDR2.

The chain is assembled from TRBV4-3 and TRBJ2-1; 9 of the junction bases match TRBD2. Material: PBMCs from the stem cell graft donor, obtained from the stem cell graft. The TCR comes from a human donor who donated a stem cell graft to a child with acute myeloid leukemia. The nucleotides are TGCGCCAGCAGCCAAGAGCAAATGGGGGGGACTAGCCCCTACAATGAGCAGTTCTTC. It specifies CASSQEQMGGTSPYNEQFF.